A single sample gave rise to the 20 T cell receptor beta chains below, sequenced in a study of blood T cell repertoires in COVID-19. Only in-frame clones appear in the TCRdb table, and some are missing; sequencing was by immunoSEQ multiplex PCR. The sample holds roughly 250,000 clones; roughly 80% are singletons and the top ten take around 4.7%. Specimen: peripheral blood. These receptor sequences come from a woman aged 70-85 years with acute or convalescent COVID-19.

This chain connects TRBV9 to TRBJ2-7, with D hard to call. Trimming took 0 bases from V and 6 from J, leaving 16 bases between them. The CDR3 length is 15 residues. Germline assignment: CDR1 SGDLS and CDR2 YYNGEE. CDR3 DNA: TGTGCCAGCAGCGTAGCTTGGGCAACGATCGGCGAGCAGTACTTC. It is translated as CASSVAWATIGEQYF.

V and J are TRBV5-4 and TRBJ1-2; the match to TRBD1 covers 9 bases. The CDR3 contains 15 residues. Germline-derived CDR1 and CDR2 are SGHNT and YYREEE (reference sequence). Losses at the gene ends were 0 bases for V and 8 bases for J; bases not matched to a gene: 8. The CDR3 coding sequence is TGTGCCAGCAGCTTGGTGGGACAGGGTCTGAAGGGCTACACCTTC. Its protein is CASSLVGQGLKGYTF.

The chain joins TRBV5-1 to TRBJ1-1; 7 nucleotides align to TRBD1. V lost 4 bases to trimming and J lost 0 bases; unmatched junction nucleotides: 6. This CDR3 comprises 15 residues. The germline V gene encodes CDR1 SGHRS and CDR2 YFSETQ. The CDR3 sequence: CASSMDRTMNTEAFF. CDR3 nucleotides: TGCGCCAGCAGCATGGACAGGACCATGAACACTGAAGCTTTCTTT.

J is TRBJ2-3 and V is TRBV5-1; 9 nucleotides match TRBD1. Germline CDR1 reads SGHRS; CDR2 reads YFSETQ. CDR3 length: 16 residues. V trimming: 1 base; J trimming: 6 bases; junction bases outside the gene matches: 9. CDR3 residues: CASSLIGGQGKDTQYF. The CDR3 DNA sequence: TGCGCCAGCAGCTTGATAGGAGGACAGGGGAAGGATACGCAGTATTTT. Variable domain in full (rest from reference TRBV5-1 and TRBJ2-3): KAGVTQTPRYLIKTRGQQVTLSCSPISGHRSVSWYQQTPGQGLQFLFEYFSETQRNKGNFPGRFSGRQFSNSRSEMNVSTLELGDSALYLCASSLIGGQGKDTQYFGPGTRLTVL.

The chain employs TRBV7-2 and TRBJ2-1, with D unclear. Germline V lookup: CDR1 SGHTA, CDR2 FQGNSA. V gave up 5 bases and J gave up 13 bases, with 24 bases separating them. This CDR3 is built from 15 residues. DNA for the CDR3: TGTGCCAGCAGCCCTCCCCCATTTAACTCCCGCTACCAGTTCTTC. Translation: CASSPPPFNSRYQFF.

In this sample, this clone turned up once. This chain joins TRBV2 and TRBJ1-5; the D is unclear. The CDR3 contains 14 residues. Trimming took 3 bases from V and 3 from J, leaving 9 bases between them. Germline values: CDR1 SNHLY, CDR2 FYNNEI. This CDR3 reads CASSDGDYNQPQHF. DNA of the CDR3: TGTGCCAGCAGTGATGGAGATTACAATCAGCCCCAGCATTTT.

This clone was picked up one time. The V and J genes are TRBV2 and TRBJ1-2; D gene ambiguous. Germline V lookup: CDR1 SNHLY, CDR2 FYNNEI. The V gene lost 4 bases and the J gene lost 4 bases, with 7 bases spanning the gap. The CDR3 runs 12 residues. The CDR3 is CASSGSGYGYTF. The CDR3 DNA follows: TGTGCCAGCAGTGGGTCCGGCTATGGCTACACCTTC.

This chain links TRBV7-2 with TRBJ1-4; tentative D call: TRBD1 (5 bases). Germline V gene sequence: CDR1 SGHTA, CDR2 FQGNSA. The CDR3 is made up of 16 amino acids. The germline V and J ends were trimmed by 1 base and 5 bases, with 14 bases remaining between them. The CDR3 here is CASSLGTLPMNEKLFF. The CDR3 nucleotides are TGTGCCAGCAGCTTAGGGACACTTCCAATGAATGAAAAACTGTTTTTT.

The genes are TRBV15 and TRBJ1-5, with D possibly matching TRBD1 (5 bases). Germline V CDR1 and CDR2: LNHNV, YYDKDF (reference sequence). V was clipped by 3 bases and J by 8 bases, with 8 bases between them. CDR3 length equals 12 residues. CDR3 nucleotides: TGTGCCACCAGCAGGGGGGGGGAGCCCCAGCATTTT. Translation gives CATSRGGEPQHF.

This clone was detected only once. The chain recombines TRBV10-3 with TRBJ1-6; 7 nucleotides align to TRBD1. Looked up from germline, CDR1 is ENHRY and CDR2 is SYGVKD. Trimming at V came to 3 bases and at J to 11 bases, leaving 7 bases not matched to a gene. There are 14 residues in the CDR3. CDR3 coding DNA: TGTGCCATCAGTGAAGGGGGCACCTCTGCACCCCTCCACTTT. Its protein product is CAISEGGTSAPLHF.

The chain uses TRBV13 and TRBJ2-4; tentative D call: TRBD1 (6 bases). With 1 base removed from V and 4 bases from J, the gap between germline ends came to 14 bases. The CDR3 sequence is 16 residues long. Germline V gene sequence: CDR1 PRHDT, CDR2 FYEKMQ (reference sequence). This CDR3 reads CASSLEGQEIKNIQYF. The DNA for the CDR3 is TGTGCCAGCAGCTTAGAGGGACAAGAAATAAAAAACATTCAGTACTTC.

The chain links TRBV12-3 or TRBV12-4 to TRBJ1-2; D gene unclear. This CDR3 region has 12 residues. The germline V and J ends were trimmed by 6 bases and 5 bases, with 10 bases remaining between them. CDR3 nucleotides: TGTGCCAGCAGCCCCAACCGGTATGGCTACACCTTC. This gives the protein CASSPNRYGYTF.

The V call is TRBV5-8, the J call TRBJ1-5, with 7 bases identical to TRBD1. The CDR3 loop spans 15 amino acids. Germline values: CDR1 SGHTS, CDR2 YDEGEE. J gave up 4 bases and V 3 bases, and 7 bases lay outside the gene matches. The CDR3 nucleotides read TGTGCCAGCAGCTGGGGGGACAGACCTAATCAGCCCCAGCATTTT. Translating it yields CASSWGDRPNQPQHF.

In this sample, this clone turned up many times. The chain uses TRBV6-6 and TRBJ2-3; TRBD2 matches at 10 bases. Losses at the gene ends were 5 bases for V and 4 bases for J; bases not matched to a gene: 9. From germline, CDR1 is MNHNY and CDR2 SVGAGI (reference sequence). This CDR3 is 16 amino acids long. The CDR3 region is CASSPTLSGGADTQYF. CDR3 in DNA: TGTGCCAGCAGTCCGACCCTCAGCGGGGGGGCAGATACGCAGTATTTT.

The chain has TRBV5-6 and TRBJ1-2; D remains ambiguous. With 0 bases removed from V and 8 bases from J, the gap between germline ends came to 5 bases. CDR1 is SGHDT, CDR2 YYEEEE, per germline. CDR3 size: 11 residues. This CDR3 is CASSLVQGYTF. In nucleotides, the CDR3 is TGTGCCAGCAGCTTGGTACAGGGCTACACCTTC.

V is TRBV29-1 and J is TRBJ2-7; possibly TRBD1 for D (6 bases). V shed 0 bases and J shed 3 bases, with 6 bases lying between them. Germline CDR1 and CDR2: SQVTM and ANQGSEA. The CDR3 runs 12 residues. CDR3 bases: TGCAGCGTTGAAGAAGGGGGCTACGAGCAGTACTTC. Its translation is CSVEEGGYEQYF.

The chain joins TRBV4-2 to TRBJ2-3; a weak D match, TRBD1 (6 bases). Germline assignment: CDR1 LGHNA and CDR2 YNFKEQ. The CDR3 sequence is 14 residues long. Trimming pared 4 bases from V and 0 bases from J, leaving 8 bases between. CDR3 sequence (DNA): TGTGCCAGCAGCCTACAGGGTAGCACAGATACGCAGTATTTT. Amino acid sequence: CASSLQGSTDTQYF.

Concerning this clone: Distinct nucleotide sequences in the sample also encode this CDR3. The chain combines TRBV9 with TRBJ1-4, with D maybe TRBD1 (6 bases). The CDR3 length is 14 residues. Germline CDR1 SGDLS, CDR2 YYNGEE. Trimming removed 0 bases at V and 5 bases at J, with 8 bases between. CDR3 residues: CASSVGTANEKLFF. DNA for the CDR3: TGTGCCAGCAGCGTAGGGACAGCCAATGAAAAACTGTTTTTT.

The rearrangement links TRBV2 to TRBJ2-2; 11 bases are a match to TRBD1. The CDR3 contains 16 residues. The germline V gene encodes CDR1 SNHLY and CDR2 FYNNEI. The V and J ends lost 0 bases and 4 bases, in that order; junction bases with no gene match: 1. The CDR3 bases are TGTGCCAGCAGTGAAGCGGGACAGGGGGGCACCGGGGAGCTGTTTTTT. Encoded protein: CASSEAGQGGTGELFF.

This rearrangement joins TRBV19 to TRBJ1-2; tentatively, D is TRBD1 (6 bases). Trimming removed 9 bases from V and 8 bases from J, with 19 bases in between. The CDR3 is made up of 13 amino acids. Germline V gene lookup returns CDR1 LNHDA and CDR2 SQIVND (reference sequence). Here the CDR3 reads CASSMRGASGYTF. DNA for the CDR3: TGTGCCAGCTCGATGCGGGGGGCGAGCGGCTACACCTTC. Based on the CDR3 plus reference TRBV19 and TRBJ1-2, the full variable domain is DGGITQSPKYLFRKEGQNVTLSCEQNLNHDAMYWYRQDPGQGLRLIYYSQIVNDFQKGDIAEGYSVSREKKESFPLTVTSAQKNPTAFYLCASSMRGASGYTFGSGTRLTVV.